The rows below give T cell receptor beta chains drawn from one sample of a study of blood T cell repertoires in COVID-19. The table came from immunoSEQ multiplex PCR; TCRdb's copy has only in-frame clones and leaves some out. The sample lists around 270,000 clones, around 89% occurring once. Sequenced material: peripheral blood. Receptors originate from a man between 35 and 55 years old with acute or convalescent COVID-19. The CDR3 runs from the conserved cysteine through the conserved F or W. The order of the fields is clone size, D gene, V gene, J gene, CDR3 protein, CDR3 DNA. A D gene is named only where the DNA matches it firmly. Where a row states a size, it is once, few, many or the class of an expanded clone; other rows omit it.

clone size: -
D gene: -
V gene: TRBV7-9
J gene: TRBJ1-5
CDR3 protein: CASSLASGNQPQHF
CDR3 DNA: TGTGCCAGCAGCCTCGCCTCGGGCAATCAGCCCCAGCATTTT

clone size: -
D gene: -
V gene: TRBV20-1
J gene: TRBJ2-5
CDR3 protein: CSASGLAVQETQYF
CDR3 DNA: TGCAGTGCTAGTGGATTAGCGGTACAAGAGACCCAGTACTTC

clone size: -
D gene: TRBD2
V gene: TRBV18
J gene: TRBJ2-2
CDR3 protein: CASSPGGATGELFF
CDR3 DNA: TGTGCCAGCTCTCCCGGGGGGGCCACCGGGGAGCTGTTTTTT

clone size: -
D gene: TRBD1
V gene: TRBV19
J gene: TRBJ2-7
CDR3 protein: CASSIAGQGAREQYF
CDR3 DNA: TGTGCCAGTAGTATTGCCGGACAGGGGGCGCGGGAGCAGTACTTC

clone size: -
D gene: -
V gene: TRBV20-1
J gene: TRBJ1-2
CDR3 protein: CSASTAYGYTF
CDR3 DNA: TGCAGTGCCTCGACAGCCTATGGCTACACCTTC

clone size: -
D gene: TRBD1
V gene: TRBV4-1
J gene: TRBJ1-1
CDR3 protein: CASSLPDRQNTEAFF
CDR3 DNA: TGCGCCAGCAGCCTTCCGGACAGGCAGAACACTGAAGCTTTCTTT

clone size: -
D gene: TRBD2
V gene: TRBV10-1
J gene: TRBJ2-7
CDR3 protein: CASAPNLAGTQYF
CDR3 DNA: TGCGCCAGCGCCCCAAATCTAGCGGGAACGCAGTACTTC

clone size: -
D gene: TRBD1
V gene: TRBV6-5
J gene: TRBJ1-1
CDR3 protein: CASSYSADRDTEAFF
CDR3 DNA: TGTGCCAGCAGTTACAGCGCCGACAGGGACACTGAAGCTTTCTTT

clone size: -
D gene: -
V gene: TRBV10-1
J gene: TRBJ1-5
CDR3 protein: CASSESNRYQPQHF
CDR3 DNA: TGCGCCAGCAGTGAGTCGAACAGGTATCAGCCCCAGCATTTT

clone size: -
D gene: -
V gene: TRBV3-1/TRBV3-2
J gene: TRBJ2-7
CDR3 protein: CASSQQRLSLYEQYF
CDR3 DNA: TGTGCCAGCAGCCAACAGCGGCTCTCCCTCTACGAGCAGTACTTC

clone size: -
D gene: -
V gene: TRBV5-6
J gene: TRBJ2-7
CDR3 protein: CASSPRVGGHEQYF
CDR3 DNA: TGTGCCAGCAGCCCCCGGGTAGGGGGACACGAGCAGTACTTC

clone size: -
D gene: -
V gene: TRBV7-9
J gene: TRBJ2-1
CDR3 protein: CASRQQGGQTDEQFF
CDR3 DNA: TGTGCCAGCAGACAGCAGGGTGGGCAAACCGATGAGCAGTTCTTC

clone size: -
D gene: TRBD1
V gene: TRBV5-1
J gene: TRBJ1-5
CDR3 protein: CASSPGGQGFNQPQHF
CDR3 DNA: TGCGCCAGCAGCCCGGGGGGACAGGGGTTCAATCAGCCCCAGCATTTT

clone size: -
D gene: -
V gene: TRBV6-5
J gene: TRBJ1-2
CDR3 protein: CASSRDFNYGYTF
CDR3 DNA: TGTGCCAGCAGTCGGGACTTTAACTATGGCTACACCTTC

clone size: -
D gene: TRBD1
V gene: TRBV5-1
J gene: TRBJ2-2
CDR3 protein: CASSWGTANTGELFF
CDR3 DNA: TGCGCCAGCAGCTGGGGGACAGCGAACACCGGGGAGCTGTTTTTT

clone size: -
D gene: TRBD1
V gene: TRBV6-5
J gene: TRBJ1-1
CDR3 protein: CASSYTGQGGTEAFF
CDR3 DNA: TGTGCCAGCAGTTACACGGGACAGGGGGGTACTGAAGCTTTCTTT

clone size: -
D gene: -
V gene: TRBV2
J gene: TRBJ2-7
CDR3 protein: CASSEQGGGEQYF
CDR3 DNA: TGTGCCAGCAGTGAACAGGGTGGTGGGGAGCAGTACTTC

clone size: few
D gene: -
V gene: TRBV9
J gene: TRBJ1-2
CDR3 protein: CASSAPGGPRSGYTF
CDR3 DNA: TGTGCCAGCAGCGCCCCCGGGGGGCCGAGGAGCGGCTACACCTTC

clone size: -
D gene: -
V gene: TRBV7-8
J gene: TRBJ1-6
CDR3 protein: CASSLLRPETYYNSPLHF
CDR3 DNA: TGTGCCAGCAGCTTACTCCGCCCTGAAACCTACTATAATTCACCCCTCCACTTT

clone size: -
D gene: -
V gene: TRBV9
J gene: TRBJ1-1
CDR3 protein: CASSTGPEAFF
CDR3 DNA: TGTGCCAGCAGTACAGGACCCGAAGCTTTCTTT

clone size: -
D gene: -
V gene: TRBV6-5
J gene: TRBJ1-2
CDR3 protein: CASSYLPTGTGYTF
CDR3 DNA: TGTGCCAGCAGTTACTTGCCGACAGGAACAGGCTACACCTTC

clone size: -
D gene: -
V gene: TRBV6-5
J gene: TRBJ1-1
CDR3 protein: CASSQQGRANTEAFF
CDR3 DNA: TGTGCCAGCAGTCAACAGGGAAGGGCGAACACTGAAGCTTTCTTT

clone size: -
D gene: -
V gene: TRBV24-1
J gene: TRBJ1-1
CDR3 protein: CATSDLGENTEAFF
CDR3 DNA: TGTGCCACCAGTGACCTCGGGGAGAACACTGAAGCTTTCTTT

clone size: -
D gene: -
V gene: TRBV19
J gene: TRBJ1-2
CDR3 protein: CASSIEGGSAYGYTF
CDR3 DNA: TGTGCCAGTAGTATAGAGGGGGGTAGCGCCTATGGCTACACCTTC

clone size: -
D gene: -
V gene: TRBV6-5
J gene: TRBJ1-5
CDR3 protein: CASSPGRGGNQPQHF
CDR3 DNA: TGTGCCAGCAGCCCCGGGAGGGGCGGAAATCAGCCCCAGCATTTT

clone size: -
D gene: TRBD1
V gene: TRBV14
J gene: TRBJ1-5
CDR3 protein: CASSQAGQGVKAQHF
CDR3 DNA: TGTGCCAGCAGCCAGGCAGGACAGGGGGTAAAAGCCCAGCATTTT

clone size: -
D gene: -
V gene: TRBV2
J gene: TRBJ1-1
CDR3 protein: CACIARPEGTEAFF
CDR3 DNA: TGTGCCTGCATAGCCCGACCCGAAGGAACTGAAGCTTTCTTT

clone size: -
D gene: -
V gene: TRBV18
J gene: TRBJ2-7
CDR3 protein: CASSPLSGEPLQYF
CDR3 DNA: TGTGCCAGCTCACCCCTAAGTGGGGAGCCACTGCAGTACTTC

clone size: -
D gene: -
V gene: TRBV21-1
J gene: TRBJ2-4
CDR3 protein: CARTGTGCFCWAKNIQYF
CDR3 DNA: TGTGCCAGGACTGGGACAGGGTGTTTTTGCTGGGCCAAAAACATTCAGTACTTC

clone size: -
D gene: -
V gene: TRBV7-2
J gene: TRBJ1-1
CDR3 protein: CASSSDRYMNTEAFF
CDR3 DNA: TGTGCCAGCAGCTCCGACAGATACATGAACACTGAAGCTTTCTTT

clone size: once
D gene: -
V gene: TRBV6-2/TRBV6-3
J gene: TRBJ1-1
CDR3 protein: CASSTDRHEAFF
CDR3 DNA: TGTGCCAGCAGTACCGACCGACATGAAGCTTTCTTT

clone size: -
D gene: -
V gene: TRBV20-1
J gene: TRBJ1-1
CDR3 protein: CSARVADSAFF
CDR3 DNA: TGCAGTGCTAGAGTTGCGGATTCAGCTTTCTTT

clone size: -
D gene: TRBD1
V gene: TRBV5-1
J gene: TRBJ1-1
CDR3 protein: CASSLAGGGAGTEAFF
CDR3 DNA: TGCGCCAGCAGCTTGGCCGGAGGGGGCGCGGGCACTGAAGCTTTCTTT

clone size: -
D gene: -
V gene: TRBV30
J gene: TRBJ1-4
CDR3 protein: CAWRLPGGLELFF
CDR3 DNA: TGTGCCTGGCGATTACCGGGGGGGCTGGAACTGTTTTTT

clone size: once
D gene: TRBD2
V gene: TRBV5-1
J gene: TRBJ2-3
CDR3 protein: CASRGERGGQDTQYF
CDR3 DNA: TGCGCCAGCAGAGGGGAGCGGGGGGGCCAAGATACGCAGTATTTT

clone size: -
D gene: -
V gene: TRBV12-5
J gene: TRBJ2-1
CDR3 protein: CASGLGHYPYNEQFF
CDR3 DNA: TGTGCTAGTGGTTTGGGGCATTACCCCTACAATGAGCAGTTCTTC

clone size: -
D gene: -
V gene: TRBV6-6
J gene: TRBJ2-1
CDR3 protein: CASSYSRGAGGEQFF
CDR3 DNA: TGTGCCAGCAGTTACTCTCGCGGGGCTGGGGGTGAGCAGTTCTTC

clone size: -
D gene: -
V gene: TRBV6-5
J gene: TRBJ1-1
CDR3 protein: CTSTPTGRDEAFF
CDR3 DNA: TGTACCAGCACTCCGACTGGGAGGGATGAAGCTTTCTTT

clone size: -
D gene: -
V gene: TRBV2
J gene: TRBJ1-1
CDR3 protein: CASTENTEAFF
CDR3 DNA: TGTGCCAGCACAGAGAACACTGAAGCTTTCTTT

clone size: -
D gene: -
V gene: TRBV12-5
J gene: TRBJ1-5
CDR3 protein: CASGLVLRGSNQPQHF
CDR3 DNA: TGTGCTAGTGGTTTGGTACTAAGGGGCAGCAATCAGCCCCAGCATTTT

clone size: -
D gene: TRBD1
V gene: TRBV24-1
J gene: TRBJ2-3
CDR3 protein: CATSSGQGTFADTQYF
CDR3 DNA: TGTGCCACCAGCTCAGGACAGGGGACCTTTGCAGATACGCAGTATTTT

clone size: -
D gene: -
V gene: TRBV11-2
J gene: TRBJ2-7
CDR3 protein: CASSFSAGEAYEQYF
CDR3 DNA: TGTGCCAGCAGCTTCAGTGCCGGAGAAGCCTACGAGCAGTACTTC

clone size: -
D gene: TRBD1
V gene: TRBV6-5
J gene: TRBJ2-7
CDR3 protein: CASSKAPTGELEQYF
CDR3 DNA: TGTGCCAGCAGCAAAGCGCCGACAGGGGAGTTGGAGCAGTACTTC

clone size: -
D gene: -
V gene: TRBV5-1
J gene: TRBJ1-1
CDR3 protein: CASSLDRNTEAFF
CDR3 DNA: TGCGCCAGCAGCTTGGACAGGAACACTGAAGCTTTCTTT

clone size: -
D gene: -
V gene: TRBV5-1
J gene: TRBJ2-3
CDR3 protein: CASSGTGDPTDTQYF
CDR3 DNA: TGCGCCAGCAGTGGTACGGGGGACCCCACAGATACGCAGTATTTT

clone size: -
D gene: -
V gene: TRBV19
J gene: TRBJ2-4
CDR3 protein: CASSIVAAEGRNIQYF
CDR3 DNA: TGTGCCAGTAGTATAGTTGCTGCGGAGGGTAGAAACATTCAGTACTTC

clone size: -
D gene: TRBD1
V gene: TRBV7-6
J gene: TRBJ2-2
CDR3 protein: CASSENRGRSGELFF
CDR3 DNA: TGTGCCAGCAGCGAAAACAGGGGGCGTAGCGGGGAGCTGTTTTTT

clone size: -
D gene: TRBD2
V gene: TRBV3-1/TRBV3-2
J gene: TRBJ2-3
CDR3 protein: CASSMTSGARGDTQYF
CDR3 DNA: TGTGCCAGCAGCATGACTAGCGGGGCGCGGGGAGATACGCAGTATTTT

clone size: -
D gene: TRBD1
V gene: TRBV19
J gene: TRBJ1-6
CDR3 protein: CASSSRTGKVSSSYNSPLHF
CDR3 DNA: TGTGCCAGTAGTAGCAGGACAGGGAAAGTCTCGAGCTCCTATAATTCACCCCTCCACTTT

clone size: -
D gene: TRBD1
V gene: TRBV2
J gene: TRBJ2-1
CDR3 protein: CASTEGAAEFF
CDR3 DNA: TGTGCCAGCACCGAGGGGGCGGCGGAGTTCTTC

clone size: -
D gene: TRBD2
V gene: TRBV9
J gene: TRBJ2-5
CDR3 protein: CASSVSLSSGGPQETQYF
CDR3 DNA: TGTGCCAGCAGCGTATCGCTTAGCAGCGGGGGCCCCCAAGAGACCCAGTACTTC

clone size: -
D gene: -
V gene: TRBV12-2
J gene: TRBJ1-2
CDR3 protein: CASRLHRGVDYGYTF
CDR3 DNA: TGTGCAAGTCGCTTACACAGGGGGGTCGACTATGGCTACACCTTC

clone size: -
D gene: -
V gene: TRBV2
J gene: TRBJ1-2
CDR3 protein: CASAGGDGYGYTF
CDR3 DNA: TGTGCCAGCGCGGGCGGGGATGGCTATGGCTACACCTTC

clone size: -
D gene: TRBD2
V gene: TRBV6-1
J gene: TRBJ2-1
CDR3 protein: CASTRLAGDNEQFF
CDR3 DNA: TGTGCCAGCACCCGACTAGCGGGGGACAATGAGCAGTTCTTC

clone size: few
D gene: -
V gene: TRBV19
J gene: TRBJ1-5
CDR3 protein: CASRRTTSFNQPQHF
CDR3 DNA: TGTGCCAGCCGGCGGACAACCTCCTTTAATCAGCCCCAGCATTTT

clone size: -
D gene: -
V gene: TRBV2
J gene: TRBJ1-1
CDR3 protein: CASSEMGGVAFF
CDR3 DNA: TGTGCCAGCAGTGAAATGGGGGGGGTAGCTTTCTTT

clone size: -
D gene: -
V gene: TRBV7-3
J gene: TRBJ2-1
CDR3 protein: CASSLGSLNEQFF
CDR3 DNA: TGTGCCAGCAGCTTAGGGTCACTAAATGAGCAGTTCTTC

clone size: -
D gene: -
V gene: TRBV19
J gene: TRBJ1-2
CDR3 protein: CASSFNSYGYTF
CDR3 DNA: TGTGCCAGTAGTTTTAACAGCTATGGCTACACCTTC